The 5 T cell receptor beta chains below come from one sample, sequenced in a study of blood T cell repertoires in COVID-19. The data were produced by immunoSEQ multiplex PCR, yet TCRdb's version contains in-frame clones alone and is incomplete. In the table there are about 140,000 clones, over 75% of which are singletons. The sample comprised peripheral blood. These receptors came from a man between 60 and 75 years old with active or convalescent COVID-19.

This chain's CDR3 is CASSAQGNYGYTF. The CDR3 coding sequence is TGTGCCAGCAGCGCACAGGGGAACTATGGCTACACCTTC. The V and J genes are TRBV11-2 and TRBJ1-2; 7 bases map to TRBD1. The CDR3 extends over 13 amino acids. Trimming removed 5 bases from V and 2 bases from J; junction bases left unmatched: 2. CDR1 is SGHAT and CDR2 is FQNNGV in the germline V gene.

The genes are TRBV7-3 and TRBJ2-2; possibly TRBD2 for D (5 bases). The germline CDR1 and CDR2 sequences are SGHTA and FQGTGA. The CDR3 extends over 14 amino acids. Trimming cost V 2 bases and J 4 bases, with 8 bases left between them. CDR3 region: CASSLYGSTGELFF. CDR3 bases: TGTGCCAGCAGCTTATATGGGAGCACCGGGGAGCTGTTTTTT.

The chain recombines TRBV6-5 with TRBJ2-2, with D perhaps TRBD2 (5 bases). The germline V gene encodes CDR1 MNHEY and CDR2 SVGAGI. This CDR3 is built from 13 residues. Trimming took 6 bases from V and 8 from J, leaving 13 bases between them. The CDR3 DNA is TGTGCCAGCAGGGATCCTGGACTTGGGGAGCTGTTTTTT. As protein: CASRDPGLGELFF.

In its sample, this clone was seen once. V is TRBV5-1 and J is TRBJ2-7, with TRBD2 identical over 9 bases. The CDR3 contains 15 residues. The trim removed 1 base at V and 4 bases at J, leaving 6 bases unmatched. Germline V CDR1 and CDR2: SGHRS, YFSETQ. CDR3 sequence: CASSLNGLANYEQYF. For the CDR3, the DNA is TGCGCCAGCAGCTTGAATGGACTAGCGAATTACGAGCAGTACTTC. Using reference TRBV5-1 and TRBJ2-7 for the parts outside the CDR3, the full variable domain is KAGVTQTPRYLIKTRGQQVTLSCSPISGHRSVSWYQQTPGQGLQFLFEYFSETQRNKGNFPGRFSGRQFSNSRSEMNVSTLELGDSALYLCASSLNGLANYEQYFGPGTRLTVT.

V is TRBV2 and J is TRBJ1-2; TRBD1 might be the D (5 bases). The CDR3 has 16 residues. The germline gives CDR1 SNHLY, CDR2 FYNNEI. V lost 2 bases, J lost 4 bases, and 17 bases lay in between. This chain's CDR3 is CASSERRTKTLYGYTF. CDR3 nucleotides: TGTGCCAGCAGTGAAAGAAGGACAAAGACCCTCTATGGCTACACCTTC.